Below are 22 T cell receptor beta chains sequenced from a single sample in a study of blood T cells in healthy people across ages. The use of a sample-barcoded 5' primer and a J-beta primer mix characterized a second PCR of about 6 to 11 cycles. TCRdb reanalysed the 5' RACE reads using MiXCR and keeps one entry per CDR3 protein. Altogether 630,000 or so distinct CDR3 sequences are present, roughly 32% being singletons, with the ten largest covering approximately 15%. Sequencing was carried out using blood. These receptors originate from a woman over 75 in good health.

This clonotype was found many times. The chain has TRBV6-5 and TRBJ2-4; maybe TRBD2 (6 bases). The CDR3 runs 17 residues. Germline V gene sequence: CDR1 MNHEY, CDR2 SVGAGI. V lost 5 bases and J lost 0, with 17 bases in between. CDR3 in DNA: TGTGCCAGCAGTCCCTTCGGAGGGAACCTAGCCAAAAACATTCAGTACTTC. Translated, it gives CASSPFGGNLAKNIQYF.

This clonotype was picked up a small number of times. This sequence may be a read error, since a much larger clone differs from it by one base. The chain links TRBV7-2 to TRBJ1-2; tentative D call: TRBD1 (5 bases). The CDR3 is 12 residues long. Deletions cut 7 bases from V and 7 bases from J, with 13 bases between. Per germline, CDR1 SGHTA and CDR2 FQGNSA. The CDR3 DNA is TGTGCCAGCAATTTGGCTGGGGGTGGCTACACCTTC. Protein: CASNLAGGGYTF.

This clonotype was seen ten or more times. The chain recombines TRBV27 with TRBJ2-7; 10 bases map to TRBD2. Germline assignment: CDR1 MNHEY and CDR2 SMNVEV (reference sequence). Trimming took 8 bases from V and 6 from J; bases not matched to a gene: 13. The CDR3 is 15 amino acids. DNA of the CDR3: TGTGCCAGCCGGCGCGGGACTAGCGCCCTCTTCGAGCAGTACTTC. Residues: CASRRGTSALFEQYF.

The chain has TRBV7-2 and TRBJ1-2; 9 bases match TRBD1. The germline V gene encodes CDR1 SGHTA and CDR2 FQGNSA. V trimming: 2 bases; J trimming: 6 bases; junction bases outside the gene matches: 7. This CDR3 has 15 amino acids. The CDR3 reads CASSLQDRGANGYTF. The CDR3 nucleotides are TGTGCCAGCAGCTTACAGGACAGGGGTGCCAATGGCTACACCTTC.

DNA of the CDR3: TGTGCCAGCAGCGAATGGACAGGGGGCACGACCCGGACAGATACGCAGTATTTT. Encoded protein: CASSEWTGGTTRTDTQYF. The chain employs TRBV4-2 and TRBJ2-3, with TRBD1 identical over 11 bases. This CDR3 spans 18 amino acids. The ends lost 5 bases at V and 3 bases at J; junction bases unmatched: 13. CDR1 is LGHNA, CDR2 YNFKEQ, per germline.

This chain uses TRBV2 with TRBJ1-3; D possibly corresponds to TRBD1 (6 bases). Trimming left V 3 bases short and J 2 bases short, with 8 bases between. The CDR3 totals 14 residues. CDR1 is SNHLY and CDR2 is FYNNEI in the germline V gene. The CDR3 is CASSEYRAGNTIYF. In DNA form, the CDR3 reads TGTGCCAGCAGTGAGTACAGGGCTGGAAACACCATATATTTT.

CDR3 DNA sequence: TGCGCCAGCAGCGATGGCAAAGGACTGGCGGGAGGGCCTAAGCAGTTCTTC. The encoded protein is CASSDGKGLAGGPKQFF. The J gene is TRBJ2-1, the V gene TRBV5-1; TRBD2 matches 9 bases. This CDR3 has 17 residues. Trimming took 4 bases from V and 11 from J; bases not matched to a gene: 19. Germline V gives CDR1 SGHRS, CDR2 YFSETQ.

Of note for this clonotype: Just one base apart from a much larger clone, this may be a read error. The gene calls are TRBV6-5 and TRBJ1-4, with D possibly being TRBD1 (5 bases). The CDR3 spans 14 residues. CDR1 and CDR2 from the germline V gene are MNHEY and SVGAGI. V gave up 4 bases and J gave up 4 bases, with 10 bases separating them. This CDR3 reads CASSSGAFNEKLFF. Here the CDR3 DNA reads TGTGCCAGCAGTTCCGGGGCTTTTAATGAAAAACTGTTTTTT.

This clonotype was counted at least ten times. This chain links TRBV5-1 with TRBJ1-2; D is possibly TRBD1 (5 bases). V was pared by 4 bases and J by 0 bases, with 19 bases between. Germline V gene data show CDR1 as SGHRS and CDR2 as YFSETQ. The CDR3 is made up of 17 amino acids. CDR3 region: CASSQQLTVTSNYGYTF. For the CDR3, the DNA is TGCGCCAGCAGCCAACAACTGACAGTAACTTCTAACTATGGCTACACCTTC.

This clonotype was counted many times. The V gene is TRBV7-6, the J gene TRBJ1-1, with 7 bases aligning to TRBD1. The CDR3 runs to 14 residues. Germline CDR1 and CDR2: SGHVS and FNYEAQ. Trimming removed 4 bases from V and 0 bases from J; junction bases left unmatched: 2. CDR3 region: CASSSQGMNTEAFF. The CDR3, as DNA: TGTGCCAGCAGCTCACAGGGGATGAACACTGAAGCTTTCTTT.

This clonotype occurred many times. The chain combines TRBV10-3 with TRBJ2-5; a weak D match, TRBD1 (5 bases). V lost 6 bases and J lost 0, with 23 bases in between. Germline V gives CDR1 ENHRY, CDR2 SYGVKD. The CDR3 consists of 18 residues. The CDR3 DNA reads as TGTGCCATCAGGGCAGGGCTGATGGCAATCACCCACCAAGAGACCCAGTACTTC. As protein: CAIRAGLMAITHQETQYF.

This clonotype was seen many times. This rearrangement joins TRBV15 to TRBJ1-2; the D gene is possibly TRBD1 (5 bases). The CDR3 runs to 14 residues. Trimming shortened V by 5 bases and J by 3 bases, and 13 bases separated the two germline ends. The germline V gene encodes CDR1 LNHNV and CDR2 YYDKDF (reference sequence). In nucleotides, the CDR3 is TGTGCCACCAGCGGCGGAGGGACCGACTATGGCTACACCTTC. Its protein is CATSGGGTDYGYTF.

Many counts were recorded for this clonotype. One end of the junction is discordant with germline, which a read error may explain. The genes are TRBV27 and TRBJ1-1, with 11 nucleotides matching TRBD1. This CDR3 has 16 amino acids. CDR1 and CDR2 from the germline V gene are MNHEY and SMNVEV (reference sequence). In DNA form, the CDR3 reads TGTGCCAGCAGTTCTGGACAGGGGGCGTTGAATACTGAAGCTTTCTTT. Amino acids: CASSSGQGALNTEAFF.

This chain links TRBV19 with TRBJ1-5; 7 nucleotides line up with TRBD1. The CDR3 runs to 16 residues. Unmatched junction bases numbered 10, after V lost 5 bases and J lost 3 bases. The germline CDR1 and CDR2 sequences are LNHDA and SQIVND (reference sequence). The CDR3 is CASSATGGGLNQPQHF. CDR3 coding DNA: TGTGCCAGTAGTGCCACAGGAGGGGGCCTCAATCAGCCCCAGCATTTT.

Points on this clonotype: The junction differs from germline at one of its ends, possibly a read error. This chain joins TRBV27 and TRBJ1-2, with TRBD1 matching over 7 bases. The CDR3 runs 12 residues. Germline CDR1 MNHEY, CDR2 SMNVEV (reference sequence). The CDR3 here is CASSLQGYGCTF. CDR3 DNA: TGTGCCAGCAGCCTACAGGGGTATGGCTGCACCTTC.

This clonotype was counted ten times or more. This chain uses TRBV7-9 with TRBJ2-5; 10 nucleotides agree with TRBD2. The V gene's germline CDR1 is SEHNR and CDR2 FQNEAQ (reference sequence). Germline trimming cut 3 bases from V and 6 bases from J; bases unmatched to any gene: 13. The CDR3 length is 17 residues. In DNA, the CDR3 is TGTGCCAGCAGCTTCCCGCTAGCGGGGGCCCGCCCTAAGACCCAGTACTTC. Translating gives CASSFPLAGARPKTQYF. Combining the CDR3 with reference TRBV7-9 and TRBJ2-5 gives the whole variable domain DTGVSQNPRHKITKRGQNVTFRCDPISEHNRLYWYRQTLGQGPEFLTYFQNEAQLEKSRLLSDRFSAERPKGSFSTLEIQRTEQGDSAMYLCASSFPLAGARPKTQYFGPGTRLLVL.

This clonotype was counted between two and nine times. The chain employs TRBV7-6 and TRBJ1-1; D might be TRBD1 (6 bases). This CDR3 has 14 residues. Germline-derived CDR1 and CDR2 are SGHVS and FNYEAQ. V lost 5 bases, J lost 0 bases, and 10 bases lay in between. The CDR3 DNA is TGTGCCAGCAGCGGGGGGGCAGTGAACACTGAAGCTTTCTTT. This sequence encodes CASSGGAVNTEAFF.

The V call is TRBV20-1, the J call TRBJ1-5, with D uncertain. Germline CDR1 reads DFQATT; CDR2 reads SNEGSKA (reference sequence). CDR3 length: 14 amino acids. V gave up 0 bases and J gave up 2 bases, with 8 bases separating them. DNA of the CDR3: TGCAGTGCTAGAGATAGTACTGGCAATCAGCCCCAGCATTTT. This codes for CSARDSTGNQPQHF.

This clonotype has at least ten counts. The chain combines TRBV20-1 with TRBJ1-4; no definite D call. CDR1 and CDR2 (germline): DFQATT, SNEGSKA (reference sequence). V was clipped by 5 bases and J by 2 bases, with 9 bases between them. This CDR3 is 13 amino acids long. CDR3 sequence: CSAYQNTNEKLFF. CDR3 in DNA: TGCAGTGCTTACCAGAATACTAATGAAAAACTGTTTTTT.

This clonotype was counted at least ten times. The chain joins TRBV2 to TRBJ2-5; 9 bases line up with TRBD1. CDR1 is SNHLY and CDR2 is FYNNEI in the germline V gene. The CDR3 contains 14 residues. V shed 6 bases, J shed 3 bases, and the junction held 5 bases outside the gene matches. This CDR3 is CASRPGTGKETQYF. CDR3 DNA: TGTGCCAGCAGACCCGGGACAGGGAAAGAGACCCAGTACTTC.

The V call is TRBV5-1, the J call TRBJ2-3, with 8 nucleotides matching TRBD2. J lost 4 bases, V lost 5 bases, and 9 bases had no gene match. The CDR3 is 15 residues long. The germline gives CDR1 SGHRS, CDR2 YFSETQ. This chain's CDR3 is CASSFGGAVSDTQYF. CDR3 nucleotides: TGCGCCAGCAGTTTCGGGGGGGCAGTGTCAGATACGCAGTATTTT.

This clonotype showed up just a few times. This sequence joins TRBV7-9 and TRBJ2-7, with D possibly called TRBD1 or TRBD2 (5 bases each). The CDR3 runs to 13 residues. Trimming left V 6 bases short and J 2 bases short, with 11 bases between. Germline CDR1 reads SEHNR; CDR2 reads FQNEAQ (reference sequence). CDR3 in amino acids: CASSLGEPYEQYF. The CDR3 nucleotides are TGTGCCAGCAGTCTGGGGGAACCCTACGAGCAGTACTTC. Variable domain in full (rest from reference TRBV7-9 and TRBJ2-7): DTGVSQNPRHKITKRGQNVTFRCDPISEHNRLYWYRQTLGQGPEFLTYFQNEAQLEKSRLLSDRFSAERPKGSFSTLEIQRTEQGDSAMYLCASSLGEPYEQYFGPGTRLTVT.